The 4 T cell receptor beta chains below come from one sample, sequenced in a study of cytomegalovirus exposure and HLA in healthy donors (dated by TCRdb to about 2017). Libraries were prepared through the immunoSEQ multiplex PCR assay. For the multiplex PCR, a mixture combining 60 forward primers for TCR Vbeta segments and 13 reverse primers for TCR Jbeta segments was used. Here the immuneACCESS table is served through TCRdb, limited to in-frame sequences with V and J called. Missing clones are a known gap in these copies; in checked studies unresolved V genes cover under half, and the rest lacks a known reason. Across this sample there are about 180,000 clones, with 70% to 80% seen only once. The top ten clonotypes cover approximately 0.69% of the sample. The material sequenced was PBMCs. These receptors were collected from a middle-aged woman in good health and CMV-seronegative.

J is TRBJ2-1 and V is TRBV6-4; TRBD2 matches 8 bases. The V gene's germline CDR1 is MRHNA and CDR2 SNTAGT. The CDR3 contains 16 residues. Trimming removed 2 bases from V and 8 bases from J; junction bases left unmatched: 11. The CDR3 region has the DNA TGTGCCAGCAGTGACAGGGGTAGCGGGATCTTTGATGAGCAGTTCTTC. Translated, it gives CASSDRGSGIFDEQFF.

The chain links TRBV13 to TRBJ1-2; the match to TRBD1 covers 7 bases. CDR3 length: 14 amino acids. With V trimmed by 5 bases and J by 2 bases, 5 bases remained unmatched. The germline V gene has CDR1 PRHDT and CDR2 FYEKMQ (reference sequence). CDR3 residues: CASSTGQQNYGYTF. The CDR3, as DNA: TGTGCCAGCAGCACGGGACAGCAAAACTATGGCTACACCTTC.

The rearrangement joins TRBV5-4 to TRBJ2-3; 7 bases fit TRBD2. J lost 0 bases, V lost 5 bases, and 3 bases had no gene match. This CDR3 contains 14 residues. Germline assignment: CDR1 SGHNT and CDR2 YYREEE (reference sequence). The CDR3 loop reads CASSRGGSTDTQYF. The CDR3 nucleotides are TGTGCCAGCAGTCGCGGGGGTAGCACAGATACGCAGTATTTT.

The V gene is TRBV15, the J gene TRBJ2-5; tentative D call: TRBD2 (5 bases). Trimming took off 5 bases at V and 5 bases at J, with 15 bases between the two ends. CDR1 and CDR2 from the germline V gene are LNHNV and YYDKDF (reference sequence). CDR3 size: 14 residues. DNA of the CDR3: TGTGCCACCAGCCCCGGGGTGGGAAGCGAGACCCAGTACTTC. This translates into CATSPGVGSETQYF.